This T cell receptor beta chain was retrieved from a study of blood T cell repertoires in COVID-19. Trimming took 0 bases from V and 3 from J, leaving 5 bases between them. This CDR3 is built from 14 residues. Germline assignment: CDR1 LNHNV and CDR2 YYDKDF (reference sequence). Only in-frame clones appear in the TCRdb table, and some are missing; sequencing was by immunoSEQ multiplex PCR. The profile shows 150,000 to 200,000 clones, approximately 84% of them singletons. This TCR came from a man aged 35 to 55 who had recovered from COVID-19. The sequenced material came from peripheral blood. The rearrangement joins TRBV15 to TRBJ1-4, with D hard to call. CDR3 sequence reads: CATSRELSNEKLFF. CDR3 nucleotides: TGTGCCACCAGCAGAGAACTTTCTAATGAAAAACTGTTTTTT.